Presented here are 5 T cell receptor beta chains from one specimen sequenced in a study of monozygotic twins with inflammatory bowel disease. TCRdb reanalyzed the 5' RACE reads and collapses them to one entry per CDR3 protein, without DNA. The sample data list 350,000 to 550,000 distinct CDR3 sequences. Specimen: blood. These receptors all come from a human donor with ulcerative colitis or Crohn's disease, or a healthy co-twin of an affected twin (not recorded which).

V is TRBV29-1 and J is TRBJ1-1; the D call from TCRdb, TRBD1, cannot be confirmed without DNA. The germline V gene encodes CDR1 SQVTM and CDR2 ANQGSEA. There are 12 residues in the CDR3. CDR3: CSGSGANTEAVF.

The chain recombines TRBV10-3 with TRBJ1-1. This CDR3 contains 15 residues. Germline V gene lookup returns CDR1 ENHRY and CDR2 SYGVKD. The CDR3 reads CAISESDRGRTEAFF.

The V gene is TRBV3-1, the J gene TRBJ2-5; with no DNA, the TCRdb D assignment of TRBD2 cannot be verified. The CDR3 loop spans 12 amino acids. Looked up from germline, CDR1 is LGHDT and CDR2 is YNNKEL (reference sequence). The CDR3 region is CASSHLAETQYF.

This sequence joins TRBV18 and TRBJ2-7; TCRdb selects TRBD1, and the lack of DNA leaves this call unchecked. This CDR3 spans 13 amino acids. The germline V gene has CDR1 KGHSH and CDR2 LQKENI. The CDR3 is CASSRRQDAEQYF.

The genes are TRBV12-3 or TRBV12-4 and TRBJ1-1. There are 11 residues in the CDR3. This CDR3 is CASSLGGPTFF.